A selection of T cell receptor beta chains follows, all from one sample in a study of monozygotic twins with inflammatory bowel disease. TCRdb reprocessed the 5' RACE reads, keeping one entry per CDR3 protein, no DNA. The specimen's table records 160,000 or so distinct CDR3 sequences. Sequencing was done on a sample of blood. These receptors were collected from a human donor with ulcerative colitis or Crohn's disease, or a healthy co-twin of an affected twin (not recorded which). Each CDR3 is given with its conserved first and last residue.

J | length | V | CDR3
TRBJ2-7 | 15 | TRBV20-1 | CSATRPSSESYEQYF
TRBJ2-1 | 16 | TRBV11-3 | CASSVRSHISYNEQFF
TRBJ2-7 | 15 | TRBV7-3 | CASSLGQHETYEQYF
TRBJ1-1 | 14 | TRBV5-1 | CASSQTAVNTEAFF
TRBJ2-3 | 15 | TRBV13 | CASSLGTGISDTQYF
TRBJ2-5 | 15 | TRBV2 | CASLARTSAAQTQYF
TRBJ2-7 | 15 | TRBV12-3/TRBV12-4 | CASRDRTGLSYEQYF
TRBJ1-6 | 12 | TRBV7-9 | CASSDRGSPLHF
TRBJ2-2 | 16 | TRBV9 | CASSVVRGSNTGELFF
TRBJ1-5 | 15 | TRBV20-1 | CSATGGAYSNQPQHF
TRBJ2-5 | 16 | TRBV5-1 | CASSLGGYRTQETQYF
TRBJ1-1 | 13 | TRBV20-1 | CSARGPMNTEAFF
TRBJ2-7 | 15 | TRBV20-1 | CSAPPLATSSYEQYF
TRBJ2-7 | 15 | TRBV7-2 | CASSYSGSNTYEQYF
TRBJ2-1 | 13 | TRBV12-3/TRBV12-4 | CASRLTGGNEQFF
TRBJ2-1 | 14 | TRBV20-1 | CSARLRQGMNEQFF
TRBJ2-1 | 16 | TRBV5-1 | CASSLNAGTAYNEQFF
TRBJ1-2 | 14 | TRBV6-1 | CASTKDGTNYGYTF
TRBJ2-5 | 12 | TRBV12-5 | CASGLVEETQYF
TRBJ2-5 | 17 | TRBV11-2 | CASSTTVDRGRPETQYF
TRBJ2-7 | 17 | TRBV12-3/TRBV12-4 | CASSFAPGQDPRNEQYF
TRBJ2-5 | 13 | TRBV7-9 | CASIPTAAETQYF
TRBJ2-7 | 14 | TRBV20-1 | CSARDRDRERGQYF
TRBJ2-3 | 19 | TRBV28 | CASSFEGSTWETSTDTQYF
TRBJ2-1 | 15 | TRBV9 | CASERGGGFGNEQFF
TRBJ2-7 | 15 | TRBV7-2 | CASTRLPGLIYEQYF
TRBJ1-1 | 14 | TRBV12-3/TRBV12-4 | CASSYENRYTEAFF
TRBJ2-1 | 16 | TRBV7-2 | CASSAVGGAGYDEQFF
TRBJ2-3 | 15 | TRBV5-4 | CASSHGTGIRDTQYF
TRBJ2-7 | 17 | TRBV27 | CASSSATGQKKGDEQYF
TRBJ1-1 | 13 | TRBV12-3/TRBV12-4 | CAILWEGATEAFF
TRBJ1-2 | 13 | TRBV20-1 | CSASARQGIGYTF